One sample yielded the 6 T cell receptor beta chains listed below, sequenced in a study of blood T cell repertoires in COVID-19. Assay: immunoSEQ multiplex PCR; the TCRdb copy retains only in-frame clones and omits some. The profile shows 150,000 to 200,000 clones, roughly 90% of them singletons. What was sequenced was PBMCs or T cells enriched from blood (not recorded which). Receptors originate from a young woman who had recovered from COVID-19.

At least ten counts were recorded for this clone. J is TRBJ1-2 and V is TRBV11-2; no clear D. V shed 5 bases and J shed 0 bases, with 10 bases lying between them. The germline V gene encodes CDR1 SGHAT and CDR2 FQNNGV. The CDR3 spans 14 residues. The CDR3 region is CASSQSRTNYGYTF. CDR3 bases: TGTGCCAGCAGCCAAAGCAGGACTAACTATGGCTACACCTTC.

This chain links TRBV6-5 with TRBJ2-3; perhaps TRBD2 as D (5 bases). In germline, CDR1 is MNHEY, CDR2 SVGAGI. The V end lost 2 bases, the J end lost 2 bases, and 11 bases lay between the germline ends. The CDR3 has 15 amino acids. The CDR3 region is CASSYAGRDTDTQYF. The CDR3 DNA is TGTGCCAGCAGTTACGCGGGCCGTGACACAGATACGCAGTATTTT.

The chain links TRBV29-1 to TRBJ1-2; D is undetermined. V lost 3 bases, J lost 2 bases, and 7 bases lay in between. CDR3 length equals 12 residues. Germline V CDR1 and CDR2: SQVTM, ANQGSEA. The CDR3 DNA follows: TGCAGCGTTGACTACAGAAACTATGGCTACACCTTC. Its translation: CSVDYRNYGYTF.

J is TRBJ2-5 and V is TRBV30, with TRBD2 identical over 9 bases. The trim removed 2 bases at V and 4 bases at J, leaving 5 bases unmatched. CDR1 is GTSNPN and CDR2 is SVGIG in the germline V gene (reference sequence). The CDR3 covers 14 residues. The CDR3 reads CAWSSASGVETQYF. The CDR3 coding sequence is TGTGCCTGGAGTAGCGCTAGCGGGGTAGAGACCCAGTACTTC.

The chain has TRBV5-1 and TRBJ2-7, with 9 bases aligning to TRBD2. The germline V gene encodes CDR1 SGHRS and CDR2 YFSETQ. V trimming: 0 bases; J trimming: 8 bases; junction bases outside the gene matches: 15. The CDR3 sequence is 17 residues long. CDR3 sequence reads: CASSLDERGAPRIKQYF. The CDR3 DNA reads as TGCGCCAGCAGCTTGGACGAGCGGGGGGCCCCACGGATCAAGCAGTACTTC. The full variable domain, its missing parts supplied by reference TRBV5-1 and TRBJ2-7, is KAGVTQTPRYLIKTRGQQVTLSCSPISGHRSVSWYQQTPGQGLQFLFEYFSETQRNKGNFPGRFSGRQFSNSRSEMNVSTLELGDSALYLCASSLDERGAPRIKQYFGPGTRLTVT.

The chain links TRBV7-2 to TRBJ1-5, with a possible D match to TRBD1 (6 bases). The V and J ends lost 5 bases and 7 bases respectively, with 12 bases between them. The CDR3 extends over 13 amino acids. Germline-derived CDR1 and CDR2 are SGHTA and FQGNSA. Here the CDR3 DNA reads TGTGCCAGCAGCGCCCAGGGGAGACAGCCCCAGCATTTT. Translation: CASSAQGRQPQHF.